This T cell receptor beta chain emerged from a study of T-cell reconstitution after alpha-beta-depleted transplantation in children (dated by TCRdb to about 2016). A note on the overall study: Using TCR repertoire profiling, the study followed T-cell immune reconstitution in a quantitative way in children after TCRalphabeta/CD19-depleted allogeneic hematopoietic cell transplantation. What the work shows at the level of the full study, not this receptor alone: Apparently early alphabetaT-cell count recovery about two months after transplant reportedly relied on only several hundred rapidly expanded clones derived from non-depleted graft cells. Over subsequent months, a decline in hyperexpanded clone frequencies was noted, and after one year, T-cell counts and TCRbeta diversity were mostly ascribed to newly produced T cells. In some patients, the high TCRbeta diversity seen at day 60 was put down to recipient T cells and intrathymic progenitors that had survived conditioning.

The treatment or condition label on this specimen signifies: allogeneic hematopoietic cell transplantation with graft depleted of TCRalphabeta T cells and CD19 B cells. TCRalphabeta/CD19-depleted allogeneic hematopoietic cell grafts were given to the transplant recipients, all of whom were children. The method was PCR. The instrument was an Illumina HiSeq 2500. To normalize quantification of the TCRbeta repertoire, the TCR libraries were built with molecular barcoding that relied on unique molecular identifiers. TCRdb passed the public sequencing reads through fastp at Q25 and MiXCR, retaining productive beta sequences. Every CDR3 protein is listed once, alongside the most common genes and DNA of its rows. The sample yields roughly 340,000 distinct CDR3 sequences; about 17% were counted once. The leading ten clones occupy roughly two fifths of the sample. CDR1 and CDR2 (MDHEN, SYDVKM) derive from the germline V gene. There are 16 amino acids in the CDR3, from cysteine to phenylalanine inclusive. Left in the record is the CDR3 DNA by itself, 48 bases read in frame from the first base. Trimming leaves V shorter by 3 bases and J shorter by 3 bases, with the junction holding 5 bases beyond the gene matches.

Regarding this clonotype: Its target antigen remains unknown. There are no base qualities to consult, and no much larger clone falls within one base.

The sequence links TRBV28 to TRBJ2-7, with 13 middle bases fitting TRBD2. The specimen was PBMCs, mostly from graft donor cells, collected 360 days after TCRalphabeta/CD19-depleted stem cell transplant. The TCR sequence derives from a male patient aged 2 to 10 who had a stem cell transplant for acute lymphoblastic leukemia, so the T cells may come from the graft donor. At the DNA level, the sequence is TGTGCCAGCAGTTTTCGACTAGCGGGAGGAGGCTACGAGCAGTACTTC. The encoded protein is CASSFRLAGGGYEQYF.